These 21 T cell receptor beta chains originate from one sample sequenced in a study of T-cell reconstitution after alpha-beta-depleted transplantation in children. Library preparation (for TCRbeta) was performed with unique molecular identifiers. TCRdb re-called the PCR reads through MiXCR, storing one row per CDR3 protein. Among hundreds of thousands of distinct CDR3 sequences listed, about 10% were seen once. The sample in question was PBMCs, obtained before TCRalphabeta/CD19-depleted stem cell transplant. The receptors were gathered from a child younger than 10 with inherited bone marrow failure, due to receive a stem cell transplant.

This clonotype has just a few counts. CDR3 sequence: CASSLGQTLTGANVLTF. DNA of the CDR3: TGTGCCAGCAGCCTGGGACAAACTTTGACTGGGGCCAACGTCCTGACTTTC. The chain carries TRBV13 and TRBJ2-6; possible D gene TRBD1, 6 bases. The V gene's germline CDR1 is PRHDT and CDR2 FYEKMQ (reference sequence). The V gene lost 5 bases and the J gene lost 2 bases, with 16 bases spanning the gap. The CDR3 loop spans 17 amino acids.

The table lists this clonotype with a count of one. A read error is possible here, since a much larger clone lies one base away. The chain joins TRBV28 to TRBJ2-1; D uncertain. V lost 1 base, J lost 6 bases, and 10 bases lay in between. The CDR3 spans 14 residues. Germline values: CDR1 MDHEN, CDR2 SYDVKM. CDR3 protein: CASSLYGQTNEQFF. The CDR3 DNA reads as TGTGCCAGCAGTTTATACGGGCAAACCAATGAGCAGTTCTTC.

The sample holds many counts of this clonotype. The V gene is TRBV10-3, the J gene TRBJ2-1, with TRBD1 as a possible D gene (7 bases). This CDR3 is built from 18 residues. V lost 6 bases and J 4 bases, leaving 25 bases between the germline ends. Germline V gene sequence: CDR1 ENHRY, CDR2 SYGVKD. CDR3 in amino acids: CAISGPGSAGQSYNEQFF. CDR3 DNA sequence: TGTGCCATCAGCGGGCCCGGTAGTGCGGGACAGTCTTACAATGAGCAGTTCTTC.

This clonotype was recorded at least ten times. This chain connects TRBV29-1 to TRBJ2-7, with D perhaps assigned TRBD1 or TRBD2 (6 bases each). This CDR3 region has 13 residues. V shed 4 bases and J shed 4 bases, with 14 bases lying between them. CDR1 is SQVTM, CDR2 ANQGSEA, per germline. The CDR3 loop is CSVGGDTFYEQYF. In nucleotides, the CDR3 is TGCAGCGTTGGGGGGGACACCTTTTACGAGCAGTACTTC.

The gene calls are TRBV2 and TRBJ2-7; 8 bases line up with TRBD2. The V segment lost 3 bases and the J segment 2 bases; nucleotides outside the gene matches: 6. The CDR3 consists of 15 residues. The germline V gene has CDR1 SNHLY and CDR2 FYNNEI. CDR3 protein: CASSDGTRITYEQYF. CDR3 nucleotides: TGTGCCAGCAGTGATGGGACTAGAATAACCTACGAGCAGTACTTC. Complete variable domain (other parts from reference TRBV2 and TRBJ2-7): EPEVTQTPSHQVTQMGQEVILRCVPISNHLYFYWYRQILGQKVEFLVSFYNNEISEKSEIFDDQFSVERPDGSNFTLKIRSTKLEDSAMYFCASSDGTRITYEQYFGPGTRLTVT.

In its sample, this clonotype was seen a few times. The chain uses TRBV30 and TRBJ2-7, with 9 bases matching TRBD1. This CDR3 region has 16 residues. Trimming took 2 bases from V and 4 from J; bases not matched to a gene: 12. Germline V gene sequence: CDR1 GTSNPN, CDR2 SVGIG (reference sequence). The CDR3 region is CAWSSGWDRELYEQYF. The CDR3 DNA is TGTGCCTGGAGTTCTGGTTGGGACAGGGAGCTATACGAGCAGTACTTC.

The rearrangement uses TRBV12-3 or TRBV12-4 and TRBJ2-7; 8 nucleotides align to TRBD2. The junction had 11 bases not matched to a gene; V was cut back by 6 bases and J by 4 bases. This CDR3 contains 15 residues. The CDR3 spells CASSRHGGAGYEQYF. The CDR3 nucleotides read TGTGCCAGCAGCCGTCACGGGGGGGCCGGGTACGAGCAGTACTTC.

Worth noting for this clonotype: Since a much larger clone is just one base distant, this may be a read error. V is TRBV7-9 and J is TRBJ2-2, with D tentatively TRBD1 (6 bases). The germline V gene encodes CDR1 SEHNR and CDR2 FQNEAQ (reference sequence). The CDR3 spans 14 residues. This CDR3 reads CASSSLMGAGELIF. CDR3 DNA: TGTGCCAGCAGTTCCCTCATGGGGGCCGGGGAGCTGATTTTT.

This clonotype was seen a handful of times. The rearrangement links TRBV13 to TRBJ2-1; 9 nucleotides match TRBD2. Germline CDR1 reads PRHDT; CDR2 reads FYEKMQ (reference sequence). The length of the CDR3 is 17 residues. After removal of 2 bases from V and 7 bases from J, the junction contained 12 bases not matched to a gene. The CDR3 loop is CASSLSGGYLAGNEQFF. CDR3 coding DNA: TGTGCCAGCAGCTTATCAGGGGGATACCTAGCGGGAAATGAGCAGTTCTTC.

The chain couples TRBV6-1 to TRBJ2-1; no clear D gene. CDR1 is MNHNS and CDR2 is SASEGT in the germline V gene. CDR3 length: 13 amino acids. With 8 bases removed from V and 5 bases from J, the gap between germline ends came to 13 bases. CDR3 loop: CASLPRLHNEQFF. The CDR3 DNA follows: TGTGCCAGCCTACCTCGCCTCCACAATGAGCAGTTCTTC.

The chain combines TRBV5-1 with TRBJ1-1, with unresolved D. The germline V gene has CDR1 SGHRS and CDR2 YFSETQ. V lost 4 bases and J 2 bases, leaving 15 bases between the germline ends. This CDR3 is 15 amino acids long. CDR3 in amino acids: CASSGLSGGNTEAFF. Here the CDR3 DNA reads TGCGCCAGCAGCGGGCTTTCCGGAGGCAACACTGAAGCTTTCTTT.

This clonotype came up many times. The chain combines TRBV6-2 or TRBV6-3 with TRBJ2-2; weak D call: TRBD2 (5 bases). CDR1 is MNHEY, CDR2 SVGEGT, per germline. Trimming left V 0 bases short and J 4 bases short, with 18 bases between. This CDR3 contains 18 residues. The CDR3 here is CASSYSDIGEPGTGELFF. The CDR3 DNA reads TGTGCCAGCAGTTACTCGGATATCGGGGAGCCCGGCACCGGGGAGCTGTTTTTT.

This clonotype was seen ten or more times. The genes are TRBV20-1 and TRBJ1-1; the D gene is possibly TRBD1 (6 bases). The CDR3 has 16 amino acids. V shed 0 bases and J shed 3 bases, with 17 bases lying between them. Germline V gene lookup returns CDR1 DFQATT and CDR2 SNEGSKA (reference sequence). The CDR3 sequence: CSARDPTRGGYTEAFF. Here the CDR3 DNA reads TGCAGTGCTAGAGATCCAACGAGGGGGGGATACACTGAAGCTTTCTTT.

This clonotype showed up many times. The genes are TRBV27 and TRBJ2-7; a possible D gene is TRBD1 (5 bases). The V end was cut by 6 bases, the J end by 2 bases, with 11 bases between. This CDR3 is built from 13 residues. The V gene's germline CDR1 is MNHEY and CDR2 SMNVEV (reference sequence). CDR3 sequence: CASSLGVAYEQYF. CDR3 nucleotides: TGTGCCAGCAGCCTAGGGGTCGCCTACGAGCAGTACTTC.

The chain links TRBV11-2 to TRBJ2-3; 8 positions agree with TRBD1. Germline CDR1 and CDR2: SGHAT and FQNNGV. CDR3 length: 16 amino acids. V shed 5 bases, J shed 4 bases, and the junction held 11 bases outside the gene matches. The CDR3 DNA reads TGTGCCAGCAGCAAATGGACAGGGCGGTTGGCAGATACGCAGTATTTT. Amino acid sequence: CASSKWTGRLADTQYF.

This clonotype showed up many times. This chain uses TRBV7-2 with TRBJ2-1, with D perhaps TRBD1 or TRBD2 (5 bases each). The V end was cut by 6 bases, the J end by 13 bases, with 16 bases between. The CDR3 spans 12 residues. From germline, CDR1 is SGHTA and CDR2 FQGNSA. The CDR3 loop reads CASRSFRGVQFF. CDR3 nucleotide sequence: TGTGCCAGCAGGTCTTTCCGGGGCGTCCAGTTCTTC.

At least ten counts were recorded for this clonotype. This chain joins TRBV28 and TRBJ2-5; 9 nucleotides match TRBD2. This CDR3 is built from 15 residues. Germline CDR1 and CDR2: MDHEN and SYDVKM. The ends lost 6 bases at V and 2 bases at J; junction bases unmatched: 7. The DNA of the CDR3 is TGTGCCAGCAGACGACTAGCGGAGACACAAGAGACCCAGTACTTC. Protein: CASRRLAETQETQYF.

There are many counts of this clonotype. The V gene is TRBV15, the J gene TRBJ2-5, with TRBD2 as a possible D gene (6 bases). The CDR3 loop spans 17 amino acids. The germline gives CDR1 LNHNV, CDR2 YYDKDF (reference sequence). V shed 0 bases and J shed 2 bases, with 16 bases lying between them. The CDR3 protein is CATSRDIRAGLQETQYF. CDR3 DNA sequence: TGTGCCACCAGCAGAGATATCCGAGCGGGCCTACAAGAGACCCAGTACTTC.

This clonotype has a count of ten or more. V gene TRBV6-2 or TRBV6-3 combines with J gene TRBJ2-1; 8 nucleotides match TRBD2. This CDR3 comprises 15 residues. With 7 bases clipped from V and 0 bases from J, the junction kept 5 bases outside the gene matches. Germline V gene lookup returns CDR1 MNHEY and CDR2 SVGEGT. This chain's CDR3 is CASTSGHSSYNEQFF. The CDR3 DNA follows: TGTGCCAGCACTAGCGGGCACAGCTCCTACAATGAGCAGTTCTTC.

This clonotype showed up many times. This rearrangement joins TRBV28 to TRBJ2-4; TRBD2 agrees at 15 bases. The CDR3 covers 20 residues. Germline CDR1 is MDHEN and CDR2 is SYDVKM. V lost 5 bases to trimming and J lost 0 bases; unmatched junction nucleotides: 11. CDR3 nucleotide sequence: TGTGCCAGCAGTCCCCCGGGACTAGCGGGAGGCTCATTAGCCAAAAACATTCAGTACTTC. Translating gives CASSPPGLAGGSLAKNIQYF.

Regarding this clonotype: Since a much larger clone is just one base distant, this may be a read error. For the CDR3, the DNA is TGCAGCGTTGAAGCCGGGGACAGGGCTTTCTTCAATGAGCAGTTCTTC. Translated: CSVEAGDRAFFNEQFF. This rearrangement joins TRBV29-1 to TRBJ2-1; 9 nucleotides match TRBD1. J gave up 6 bases and V 1 base, and 10 bases lay outside the gene matches. CDR3 size: 16 residues. Germline V lookup: CDR1 SQVTM, CDR2 ANQGSEA.